The 14 T cell receptor beta chains below come from one sample, sequenced in a study of blood T cell repertoires in COVID-19. Assay: immunoSEQ multiplex PCR; the TCRdb copy retains only in-frame clones and omits some. The data hold approximately 450,000 clones, with approximately 90% observed a single time. Material for sequencing was PBMCs or T cells enriched from blood (not recorded which). Receptors were obtained from a man aged 25 to 40 who had recovered from COVID-19.

V is TRBV10-3 and J is TRBJ2-3; D is undetermined. Trimming took 6 bases from V and 2 from J, leaving 6 bases between them. Germline V gene data show CDR1 as ENHRY and CDR2 as SYGVKD. The CDR3 consists of 12 residues. The CDR3 sequence: CAISPITDTQYF. The CDR3 nucleotides are TGTGCCATCAGCCCTATCACAGATACGCAGTATTTT.

The gene calls are TRBV5-6 and TRBJ1-1, with 9 bases that match TRBD1. The CDR3 is 16 amino acids. Germline lookup yields CDR1 SGHDT and CDR2 YYEEEE. J was trimmed by 2 bases and V by 1 base; bases with no gene match: 6. The CDR3 bases are TGTGCCAGCAGCTTGCCCGGGACAGGGAGTAACACTGAAGCTTTCTTT. It encodes CASSLPGTGSNTEAFF.

The CDR3 loop is CASSETSGTYEQYF. CDR3 nucleotide sequence: TGTGCCAGCAGCGAGACTAGCGGAACCTACGAGCAGTACTTC. This rearrangement joins TRBV5-8 to TRBJ2-7, with 9 positions matching TRBD2. This CDR3 comprises 14 residues. The germline V gene encodes CDR1 SGHTS and CDR2 YDEGEE. Germline trimming cut 4 bases from V and 2 bases from J; bases unmatched to any gene: 4.

The V and J genes are TRBV6-1 and TRBJ1-2; 7 nucleotides agree with TRBD1. Trimming took 1 base from V and 6 from J; bases not matched to a gene: 2. The CDR3 is 13 amino acids. Looked up from germline, CDR1 is MNHNS and CDR2 is SASEGT. CDR3 protein: CASSEGTGDGYTF. The CDR3 DNA sequence: TGTGCCAGCAGTGAAGGGACAGGCGATGGCTACACCTTC.

The V and J genes are TRBV12-5 and TRBJ2-7; D ambiguous. Trimming removed 6 bases at V and 2 bases at J, with 11 bases between. The germline V gene has CDR1 LGHNT and CDR2 FRNRAP. CDR3 size: 13 residues. The CDR3 sequence: CASGHLTTYEQYF. The CDR3 DNA reads TGTGCTAGTGGGCACCTAACCACCTACGAGCAGTACTTC.

This chain uses TRBV4-2 with TRBJ2-5; 8 nucleotides agree with TRBD2. V trimming: 5 bases; J trimming: 4 bases; junction bases outside the gene matches: 9. Germline loops: CDR1 LGHNA, CDR2 YNFKEQ. This CDR3 has 15 residues. Here the CDR3 DNA reads TGTGCCAGCAGCTCGGGACTAGATTTCACAGAGACCCAGTACTTC. Protein: CASSSGLDFTETQYF.

The J gene is TRBJ2-1, the V gene TRBV9, with TRBD2 matching over 11 bases. V was clipped by 1 base and J by 3 bases; unmatched bases: 6. CDR3 length: 17 amino acids. The germline CDR1 and CDR2 sequences are SGDLS and YYNGEE. The CDR3 reads CASSVKLGTSGYNEQFF. The CDR3, as DNA: TGTGCCAGCAGCGTAAAGCTCGGGACTAGCGGCTACAATGAGCAGTTCTTC. Full variable domain (rest looked up from reference TRBV9 and TRBJ2-1): DSGVTQTPKHLITATGQRVTLRCSPRSGDLSVYWYQQSLDQGLQFLIQYYNGEERAKGNILERFSAQQFPDLHSELNLSSLELGDSALYFCASSVKLGTSGYNEQFFGPGTRLTVL.

DNA of the CDR3: TGTGCCAGCAGATCGACAGAGACTCACCAGCCCCAGCATTTT. This codes for CASRSTETHQPQHF. The chain combines TRBV28 with TRBJ1-5, with a tentative D call TRBD1 (5 bases). Germline values: CDR1 MDHEN, CDR2 SYDVKM. This CDR3 has 14 amino acids. Trimming took 6 bases from V and 7 from J, leaving 16 bases between them.

The rearrangement links TRBV28 to TRBJ2-7, with D unresolved. V was clipped by 2 bases and J by 2 bases, with 13 bases between them. Germline V CDR1 and CDR2: MDHEN, SYDVKM. The length of the CDR3 is 15 residues. The DNA for the CDR3 is TGTGCCAGCAGTTTAATAGCTCCGGCCCCCTACGAGCAGTACTTC. This sequence encodes CASSLIAPAPYEQYF.

The chain couples TRBV15 to TRBJ2-7; D gene unclear. The CDR3 is made up of 15 amino acids. Germline CDR1 and CDR2: LNHNV and YYDKDF (reference sequence). Trimming stripped 0 bases from V and 2 bases from J, with 11 bases between. The CDR3 DNA reads TGTGCCACCAGCAGAGACAATCCCCCAACCTACGAGCAGTACTTC. Protein product: CATSRDNPPTYEQYF.

The chain has TRBV4-1 and TRBJ2-1; 14 nucleotides line up with TRBD2. V shed 1 base, J shed 10 bases, and the junction held 9 bases outside the gene matches. Germline CDR1 reads MGHRA; CDR2 reads YSYEKL. The CDR3 is 17 amino acids. CDR3 protein: CASSQVDMGLAGVEQFF. CDR3 in DNA: TGCGCCAGCAGCCAAGTGGATATGGGACTAGCGGGAGTCGAGCAGTTCTTC.

This chain joins TRBV7-2 and TRBJ2-3; TRBD1 is a possible D gene (6 bases). Trimming pared 2 bases from V and 3 bases from J, leaving 15 bases between. The CDR3 runs 16 residues. Germline CDR1 reads SGHTA; CDR2 reads FQGNSA. The CDR3 nucleotides are TGTGCCAGCAGCTTACTGGGGGCGCGGTTAACAGATACGCAGTATTTT. This translates into CASSLLGARLTDTQYF.

J is TRBJ2-1 and V is TRBV19; perhaps TRBD2 as D (5 bases). The CDR3 spans 16 residues. V dropped 1 base and J dropped 0 bases, with 10 bases sitting between them. Germline CDR1 reads LNHDA; CDR2 reads SQIVND (reference sequence). The CDR3 reads CASSIGAVSSYNEQFF. CDR3 sequence (DNA): TGTGCCAGTAGTATAGGAGCGGTGAGCTCCTACAATGAGCAGTTCTTC.

The chain couples TRBV27 to TRBJ1-5, with 12 nucleotides matching TRBD1. Germline V gene data show CDR1 as MNHEY and CDR2 as SMNVEV (reference sequence). The CDR3 is made up of 18 amino acids. J lost 6 bases, V lost 3 bases, and 12 bases had no gene match. The CDR3 bases are TGTGCCAGCAGTTTTACTAAGTGGGACAGGGGGCGCGGTCAGCCCCAGCATTTT. It codes for CASSFTKWDRGRGQPQHF.